A selection of T cell receptor beta chains follows, all from one sample in a study of CD8 T cells in Susac syndrome. TCRdb analysed the immunoSEQ multiplex PCR reads with MiXCR anew, one entry per CDR3 protein. The sample holds approximately 130,000 distinct CDR3 sequences, roughly 92% seen once. Specimen: CD4+ T cells from PBMCs. Every receptor here comes from a human donor in good health. The CDR3 runs from the conserved cysteine through the conserved F or W. A D gene is named only where the DNA matches it firmly. Rows may omit the clone size; those that give it use once, few, many or a size class.

J: TRBJ2-2
size: .
D: TRBD2
V: TRBV19
CDR3: CASSTGLAGGSWTGELFF
DNA: TGTGCCAGTAGTACGGGACTAGCGGGAGGGTCATGGACCGGGGAGCTGTTTTTT

J: TRBJ1-2
size: .
D: .
V: TRBV29-1
CDR3: CSVGSESYGYTF
DNA: TGCAGCGTTGGGTCGGAGTCCTATGGCTACACCTTC

J: TRBJ2-4
size: .
D: TRBD2
V: TRBV24-1
CDR3: CATSDPFSVGGQYF
DNA: TGTGCCACCAGTGACCCGTTCTCAGTCGGGGGGCAGTACTTC

J: TRBJ2-7
size: .
D: .
V: TRBV19
CDR3: CASSTGAPGSYEQYF
DNA: TGTGCCAGTAGTACAGGGGCCCCGGGGTCCTACGAGCAGTACTTC

J: TRBJ2-1
size: once
D: TRBD2
V: TRBV6-5
CDR3: CASSSLAGGPNEQFF
DNA: TGTGCCAGCAGTTCATTAGCGGGGGGTCCCAATGAGCAGTTCTTC

J: TRBJ2-1
size: .
D: TRBD2
V: TRBV30
CDR3: CAWSPSRTSGRSNEQFF
DNA: TGTGCCTGGAGCCCCTCCCGGACTAGCGGGAGGAGCAATGAGCAGTTCTTC

J: TRBJ2-5
size: .
D: TRBD1
V: TRBV5-1
CDR3: CASKDRHGQETQYF
DNA: TGCGCCAGCAAGGACAGGCATGGCCAAGAGACCCAGTACTTC

J: TRBJ2-2
size: .
D: .
V: TRBV7-9
CDR3: CASSPRVNTGELFF
DNA: TGTGCCAGCAGCCCAAGAGTCAACACCGGGGAGCTGTTTTTT

J: TRBJ2-2
size: .
D: TRBD2
V: TRBV3-1
CDR3: CASSPNGLGNTGELFF
DNA: TGTGCCAGCAGCCCAAACGGACTAGGGAACACCGGGGAGCTGTTTTTT

J: TRBJ2-3
size: .
D: .
V: TRBV2
CDR3: CASNLDQTDTQYF
DNA: TGTGCCAGCAATCTAGATCAGACAGATACGCAGTATTTT

J: TRBJ2-2
size: .
D: .
V: TRBV12-3/TRBV12-4
CDR3: CASSSSSRGGELFF
DNA: TGTGCCAGCAGTTCCTCTTCAAGGGGCGGGGAGCTGTTTTTT

J: TRBJ1-3
size: .
D: .
V: TRBV25-1
CDR3: CASSEYADGNTIYF
DNA: TGTGCCAGCAGTGAATACGCGGATGGAAACACCATATATTTT

J: TRBJ1-5
size: .
D: .
V: TRBV6-1
CDR3: CASSDWQGASLPQHF
DNA: TGTGCCAGCAGTGACTGGCAGGGTGCCTCTCTGCCCCAGCATTTT

J: TRBJ2-2
size: .
D: .
V: TRBV4-1
CDR3: CASSQEVRSLADTGELFF
DNA: TGCGCCAGCAGCCAAGAAGTCCGTAGCCTAGCAGACACCGGGGAGCTGTTTTTT

J: TRBJ1-1
size: .
D: .
V: TRBV18
CDR3: CASSPGLAIYTEAFF
DNA: TGTGCCAGCTCACCAGGACTGGCAATCTACACTGAAGCTTTCTTT

J: TRBJ1-1
size: .
D: .
V: TRBV7-2
CDR3: CASSFSTTNTEAFF
DNA: TGTGCCAGCAGCTTTAGCACCACCAACACTGAAGCTTTCTTT

J: TRBJ2-5
size: once
D: .
V: TRBV2
CDR3: CASSSGPGSKETQYF
DNA: TGTGCCAGCAGCTCGGGTCCGGGGAGCAAGGAGACCCAGTACTTC

J: TRBJ1-5
size: .
D: TRBD1
V: TRBV20-1
CDR3: CSALGQTNQPQHF
DNA: TGCAGTGCGCTGGGACAGACGAATCAGCCCCAGCATTTT

J: TRBJ2-6
size: .
D: TRBD1
V: TRBV6-1
CDR3: CASRPGSDRISSGANVLTF
DNA: TGTGCCAGCAGACCTGGATCGGACAGGATTAGCTCTGGGGCCAACGTCCTGACTTTC

J: TRBJ2-5
size: .
D: TRBD2
V: TRBV5-1
CDR3: CASSLEDPGGETQYF
DNA: TGCGCCAGCAGCTTGGAGGACCCGGGAGGAGAGACCCAGTACTTC

J: TRBJ1-2
size: .
D: .
V: TRBV7-2
CDR3: CASRLQGTSYGYTF
DNA: TGTGCCAGCAGATTACAGGGAACATCCTATGGCTACACCTTC

J: TRBJ2-7
size: .
D: .
V: TRBV5-1
CDR3: CASSLDHGSGSYEQYF
DNA: TGCGCCAGCAGCTTGGATCACGGCTCGGGCTCCTACGAGCAGTACTTC

J: TRBJ2-2
size: .
D: .
V: TRBV3-1
CDR3: CASSPIGSGELFF
DNA: TGTGCCAGCAGCCCCATCGGATCCGGGGAGCTGTTTTTT

J: TRBJ1-5
size: .
D: .
V: TRBV20-1
CDR3: CSARIGSEQPQHF
DNA: TGCAGTGCTAGAATAGGGTCTGAGCAGCCCCAGCATTTT

J: TRBJ2-5
size: .
D: .
V: TRBV3-1
CDR3: CASSLPGTQETQYF
DNA: TGTGCCAGCAGCCTGCCGGGAACCCAAGAGACCCAGTACTTC

J: TRBJ1-4
size: .
D: .
V: TRBV2
CDR3: CASSEGRQINEKLFF
DNA: TGTGCCAGCAGTGAAGGGAGGCAAATTAATGAAAAACTGTTTTTT

J: TRBJ2-4
size: .
D: .
V: TRBV12-3/TRBV12-4
CDR3: CASTLNGGGRSKNIQYF
DNA: TGTGCCAGCACACTCAATGGGGGAGGAAGGTCCAAAAACATTCAGTACTTC

J: TRBJ2-6
size: .
D: .
V: TRBV28
CDR3: CASSLSTGSPGANVLTF
DNA: TGTGCCAGCAGTTTATCTACAGGCAGCCCCGGGGCCAACGTCCTGACTTTC

J: TRBJ2-7
size: .
D: .
V: TRBV4-2
CDR3: CASSPGDQRSSYEQYF
DNA: TGTGCCAGCAGCCCGGGGGATCAGCGCTCCTCCTACGAGCAGTACTTC

J: TRBJ2-6
size: .
D: TRBD1
V: TRBV3-1
CDR3: CASSPRDRGPSGANVLTF
DNA: TGTGCCAGCAGCCCCCGGGACAGGGGTCCCTCTGGGGCCAACGTCCTGACTTTC

J: TRBJ1-2
size: .
D: TRBD1
V: TRBV18
CDR3: CASSPRDRGDYGYTF
DNA: TGTGCCAGCTCACCTAGGGACAGGGGTGACTATGGCTACACCTTC

J: TRBJ2-2
size: .
D: .
V: TRBV24-1
CDR3: CATVTGELFF
DNA: TGTGCCACGGTCACCGGGGAGCTGTTTTTT

J: TRBJ1-3
size: .
D: TRBD1
V: TRBV7-2
CDR3: CASSWIPTGPFSGNTIYF
DNA: TGTGCCAGCAGCTGGATCCCGACAGGGCCCTTCTCTGGAAACACCATATATTTT

J: TRBJ2-2
size: once
D: .
V: TRBV3-1
CDR3: CASSQVTSNTGELFF
DNA: TGTGCCAGCAGCCAGGTCACTTCGAACACCGGGGAGCTGTTTTTT

J: TRBJ2-2
size: .
D: .
V: TRBV5-1
CDR3: CASSLVLGAGAGELFF
DNA: TGCGCCAGCAGCTTGGTACTTGGGGCAGGCGCCGGGGAGCTGTTTTTT

J: TRBJ2-4
size: .
D: TRBD2
V: TRBV27
CDR3: CASSLAGGNIQYF
DNA: TGTGCCAGCAGTTTAGCGGGAGGAAACATTCAGTACTTC

J: TRBJ2-3
size: .
D: .
V: TRBV2
CDR3: CASSEDGGSTDTQYF
DNA: TGTGCCAGCAGTGAGGACGGCGGGAGCACAGATACGCAGTATTTT

J: TRBJ1-1
size: .
D: .
V: TRBV28
CDR3: CASSLAVEGTEAFF
DNA: TGTGCCAGCAGTCTAGCAGTTGAAGGGACTGAAGCTTTCTTT

J: TRBJ2-4
size: .
D: .
V: TRBV6-6
CDR3: CASTISEGRGLYF
DNA: TGTGCCAGCACTATCTCGGAGGGGCGCGGCTTGTACTTC

J: TRBJ1-5
size: .
D: .
V: TRBV30
CDR3: CAWSIQSNQPQHF
DNA: TGTGCCTGGAGTATCCAGAGTAATCAGCCCCAGCATTTT

J: TRBJ1-2
size: .
D: .
V: TRBV7-9
CDR3: CASTLAGTYGYTF
DNA: TGTGCCAGCACCCTGGCTGGGACCTATGGCTACACCTTC

J: TRBJ2-7
size: .
D: .
V: TRBV3-1
CDR3: CASSPRVPGEQYF
DNA: TGTGCCAGCAGCCCGCGGGTCCCAGGGGAGCAGTACTTC

J: TRBJ2-7
size: .
D: TRBD1
V: TRBV30
CDR3: CAWSVPDRVISYEQYF
DNA: TGTGCCTGGAGTGTCCCAGACAGGGTGATATCCTACGAGCAGTACTTC

J: TRBJ2-7
size: .
D: TRBD1
V: TRBV6-5
CDR3: CASKDRGPYEQYF
DNA: TGTGCCAGCAAAGACAGGGGCCCTTACGAGCAGTACTTC

J: TRBJ2-1
size: .
D: TRBD1
V: TRBV7-9
CDR3: CASSLTGQPFNNEQFF
DNA: TGTGCCAGCAGCTTAACGGGACAGCCCTTTAACAATGAGCAGTTCTTC

J: TRBJ2-5
size: few
D: TRBD2
V: TRBV6-1
CDR3: CASQSGTIQETQYF
DNA: TGTGCCAGCCAATCCGGGACTATACAAGAGACCCAGTACTTC